Listed below are T cell receptor beta chains from one sample, sequenced in a study of shared clonotypes between healthy human individuals. TCRdb's copy holds only in-frame clones and misses some; the assay was immunoSEQ multiplex PCR. This table has 950,000 to 1,300,000 clones, approximately 68% appearing once. The sample comprised memory CD4+ T cells sorted from blood. All receptors come from a man between 18 and 29 years old in good health. CDR3s include the opening cysteine and the closing phenylalanine or tryptophan. The D gene is left open where the match is weak. Expanded clones get a size class; other rows say once, few or many, or leave the size out.

clone_size | j_call | v_call | d_call | cdr3_nt | cdr3_aa
- | TRBJ1-3 | TRBV9 | - | TGTGCCAGCAGCGTTGGAGGGACTGGAAACACCATATATTTT | CASSVGGTGNTIYF
- | TRBJ1-5 | TRBV28 | - | TGTGCCAGCAGTTTGGGGGGGAAGGGAAGCAATCAGCCCCAGCATTTT | CASSLGGKGSNQPQHF
once | TRBJ1-2 | TRBV14 | - | TGTGCCAGCAGCCAAGACGCCAGGGTTGGCTACACCTTC | CASSQDARVGYTF
many | TRBJ1-2 | TRBV29-1 | - | TGCAGCGTTGATCGGCGTCAGGGGATGGATGGCTACACCTTC | CSVDRRQGMDGYTF
- | TRBJ1-1 | TRBV5-1 | - | TGCGCCAGCAGCCTACTGAACACTGAAGCTTTCTTT | CASSLLNTEAFF
- | TRBJ1-1 | TRBV6-5 | - | TGTGCCAGCAGTCGGACGGTAAGAGGCACTGAAGCTTTCTTT | CASSRTVRGTEAFF
few | TRBJ2-3 | TRBV19 | - | TGTGCCAGTAGTATAGGAGGCCTGAGCACAGATACGCAGTATTTT | CASSIGGLSTDTQYF
once | TRBJ1-5 | TRBV19 | - | TGTGCCAGTAGTCGGATTCTCAAAATACAGCCCCAGCATTTT | CASSRILKIQPQHF
- | TRBJ2-5 | TRBV27 | TRBD1 | TGTGCCAGCAGTGTCGGGGACAGCCGCTTGGGGACCCAGTACTTC | CASSVGDSRLGTQYF
- | TRBJ1-5 | TRBV5-8 | - | TGTGCCAGCAGCTTTGATTTGGGTACCGGCAATCAGCCCCAGCATTTT | CASSFDLGTGNQPQHF
once | TRBJ2-2 | TRBV19 | TRBD1 | TGTGCCAGTAGCCCGAACCAGTCCGGGACAGGGAAGACCGGGGAGCTGTTTTTT | CASSPNQSGTGKTGELFF
- | TRBJ2-3 | TRBV5-1 | TRBD1 | TGCGCCAGCAGCGGGACAGGGGGCGCAGATACGCAGTATTTT | CASSGTGGADTQYF
- | TRBJ1-2 | TRBV6-6 | - | TGTGCCAGCAGTTACTCGAGAAAGGGTTACGGCTACACCTTC | CASSYSRKGYGYTF
- | TRBJ1-2 | TRBV6-1 | TRBD1 | TGTGCCAGCAGTGATTTGGGACAGCGGATTAACTATGGCTACACCTTC | CASSDLGQRINYGYTF
few | TRBJ1-3 | TRBV30 | TRBD1 | TGTGCCTGGACACAGGGGGCTGGAAACACCATATATTTT | CAWTQGAGNTIYF
- | TRBJ2-3 | TRBV5-1 | TRBD2 | TGCGCCAGCAGCGTGACTAGCGGAGGGGGGACAGATACGCAGTATTTT | CASSVTSGGGTDTQYF
- | TRBJ1-3 | TRBV5-6 | - | TGTGCCAGCAGCCGACCGGAAGGAGGAAACACCATATATTTT | CASSRPEGGNTIYF
- | TRBJ1-2 | TRBV5-1 | - | TGCGCCAGCAGCTTGTTGGGGGGCGAGGGGTATGGCTACACCTTC | CASSLLGGEGYGYTF
- | TRBJ1-1 | TRBV11-2 | - | TGTGCCAGCAGGGACTTGAACACTGAAGCTTTCTTT | CASRDLNTEAFF
- | TRBJ1-3 | TRBV7-8 | - | TGTGCCAGCAGCGAACGGGGAGTATACACCATATATTTT | CASSERGVYTIYF
- | TRBJ2-2 | TRBV4-3 | TRBD1 | TGCGCCAGCAGCCCGATCGGGACAGCGAACACCGGGGAGCTGTTTTTT | CASSPIGTANTGELFF
- | TRBJ2-1 | TRBV10-2 | - | TGCGCCAGCAGTGAGCCGAGGGGGGGGGCCTCCTACAATGAGCAGTTCTTC | CASSEPRGGASYNEQFF
- | TRBJ1-1 | TRBV19 | - | TGTGCCAGTAGTAAAAGCAGGGGAACTGAAGCTTTCTTT | CASSKSRGTEAFF
- | TRBJ2-1 | TRBV7-3 | - | TGTGCCAGCAGCTTACACAGGGAACGTGAGCAGTTCTTC | CASSLHREREQFF
- | TRBJ2-6 | TRBV2 | - | TGTGCCAGCAGCAAAGAGAGCTCTGGGGCCAACGTCCTGACTTTC | CASSKESSGANVLTF
- | TRBJ2-7 | TRBV7-9 | - | TGTGCCAGCAGCTCGGGGTGGGTTTCCTACGAGCAGTACTTC | CASSSGWVSYEQYF
- | TRBJ1-4 | TRBV18 | - | TGTGCCAGCTCACCTCCACTAGGGGGTAATGAAAAACTGTTTTTT | CASSPPLGGNEKLFF
- | TRBJ1-2 | TRBV6-5 | - | TGTGCCAGCAGTTCTGGGGGGGCGGACTATGGCTACACCTTC | CASSSGGADYGYTF
- | TRBJ1-1 | TRBV5-1 | - | TGCGCCAGCAGCTTTATCTCGCAGACGGAGACTGAAGCTTTCTTT | CASSFISQTETEAFF
- | TRBJ1-2 | TRBV6-5 | TRBD1 | TGTGCCAGCCGACCTCGGACAGGGCTAGGCTATGGCTACACCTTC | CASRPRTGLGYGYTF
- | TRBJ1-6 | TRBV7-2 | - | TGTGCCAGCAGCCCCCCAAATTCACCCCTCCACTTT | CASSPPNSPLHF
- | TRBJ2-5 | TRBV5-5 | - | TGTGCCAGCAGCCGGGTCGAGGAGACCCAGTACTTC | CASSRVEETQYF
once | TRBJ1-2 | TRBV4-3 | - | TGCGCCAGCAGCCAGGGGGTCGGGGTGACAGGAGGCTACACCTTC | CASSQGVGVTGGYTF
- | TRBJ2-5 | TRBV19 | - | TGTGCCAGTAGGATGGTTGGGGGGACAGAGACCCAGTACTTC | CASRMVGGTETQYF
- | TRBJ2-3 | TRBV5-1 | TRBD2 | TGCGCCAGCACCTTGGGGACTAGCACATCCACAGATACGCAGTATTTT | CASTLGTSTSTDTQYF